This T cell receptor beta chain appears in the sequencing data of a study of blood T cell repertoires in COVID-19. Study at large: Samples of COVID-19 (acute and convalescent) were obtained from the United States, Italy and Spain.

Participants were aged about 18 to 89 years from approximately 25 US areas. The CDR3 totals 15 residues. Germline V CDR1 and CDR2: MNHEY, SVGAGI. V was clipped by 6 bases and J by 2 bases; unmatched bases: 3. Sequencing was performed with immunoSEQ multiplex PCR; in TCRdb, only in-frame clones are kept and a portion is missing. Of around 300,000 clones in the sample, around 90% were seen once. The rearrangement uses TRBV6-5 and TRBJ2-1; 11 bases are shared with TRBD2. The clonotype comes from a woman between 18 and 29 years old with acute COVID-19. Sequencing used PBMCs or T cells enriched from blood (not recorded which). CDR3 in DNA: TGTGCCAGCAGCTTAGCGGGAGGGCCCTACAATGAGCAGTTCTTC. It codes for CASSLAGGPYNEQFF.